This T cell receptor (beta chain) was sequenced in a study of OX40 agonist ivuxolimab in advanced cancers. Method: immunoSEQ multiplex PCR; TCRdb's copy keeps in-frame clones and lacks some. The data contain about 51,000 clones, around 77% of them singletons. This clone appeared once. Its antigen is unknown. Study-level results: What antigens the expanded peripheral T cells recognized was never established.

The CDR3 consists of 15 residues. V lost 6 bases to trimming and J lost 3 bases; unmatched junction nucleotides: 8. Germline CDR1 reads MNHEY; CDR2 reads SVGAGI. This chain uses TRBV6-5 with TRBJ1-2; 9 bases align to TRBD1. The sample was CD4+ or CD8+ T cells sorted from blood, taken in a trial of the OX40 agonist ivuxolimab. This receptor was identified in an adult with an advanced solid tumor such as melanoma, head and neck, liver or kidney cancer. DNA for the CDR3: TGTGCCAGCAGGTTAGGACAGGGGTTGGACTATGGCTACACCTTC. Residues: CASRLGQGLDYGYTF.